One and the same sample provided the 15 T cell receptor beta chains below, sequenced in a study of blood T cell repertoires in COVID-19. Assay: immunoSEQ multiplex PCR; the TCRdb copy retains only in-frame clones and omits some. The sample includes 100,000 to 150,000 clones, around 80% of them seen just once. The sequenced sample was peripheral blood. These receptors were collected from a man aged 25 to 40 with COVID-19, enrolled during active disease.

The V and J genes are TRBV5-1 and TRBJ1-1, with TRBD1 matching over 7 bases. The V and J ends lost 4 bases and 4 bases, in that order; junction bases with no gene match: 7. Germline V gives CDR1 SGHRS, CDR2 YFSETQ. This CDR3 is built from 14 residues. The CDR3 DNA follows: TGCGCCAGCAGCCTCGACAGGGCGGGCACTGAAGCTTTCTTT. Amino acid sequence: CASSLDRAGTEAFF.

The CDR3 here is CASSMEQGGYGYTF. CDR3 sequence (DNA): TGTGCCAGTAGTATGGAGCAGGGAGGCTATGGCTACACCTTC. V and J are TRBV19 and TRBJ1-2; D is perhaps TRBD1 (5 bases). The CDR3 consists of 14 residues. With 3 bases removed from V and 4 bases from J, the gap between germline ends came to 12 bases. CDR1 LNHDA and CDR2 SQIVND come from the germline V gene (reference sequence).

CDR3 region: CSVGGQESSYEQYF. The CDR3 region has the DNA TGCAGCGTGGGGGGACAGGAAAGCTCCTACGAGCAGTACTTC. The chain is built from TRBV29-1 and TRBJ2-7; 8 nucleotides agree with TRBD1. The germline gives CDR1 SQVTM, CDR2 ANQGSEA. The CDR3 has 14 residues. The junction had 7 bases not matched to a gene; V was cut back by 6 bases and J by 0 bases.

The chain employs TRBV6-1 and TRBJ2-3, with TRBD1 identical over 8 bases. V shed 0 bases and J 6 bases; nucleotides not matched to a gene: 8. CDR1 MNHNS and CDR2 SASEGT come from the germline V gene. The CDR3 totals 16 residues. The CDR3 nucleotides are TGTGCCAGCAGTGAAGCTGGACAGGGAGGTGGGGATACGCAGTATTTT. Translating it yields CASSEAGQGGGDTQYF.

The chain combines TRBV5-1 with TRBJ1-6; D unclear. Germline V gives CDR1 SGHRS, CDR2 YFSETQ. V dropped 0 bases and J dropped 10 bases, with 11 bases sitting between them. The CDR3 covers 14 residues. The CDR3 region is CASSLGAPKSPLHF. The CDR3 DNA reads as TGCGCCAGCAGCTTGGGGGCACCGAAGTCACCCCTCCACTTT.

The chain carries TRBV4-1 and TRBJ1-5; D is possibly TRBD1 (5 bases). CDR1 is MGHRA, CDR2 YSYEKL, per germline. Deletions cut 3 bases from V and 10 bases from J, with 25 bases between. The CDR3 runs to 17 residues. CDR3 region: CASSHPPGGPASKPQHF. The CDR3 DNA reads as TGCGCCAGCAGCCACCCTCCCGGGGGACCCGCCAGTAAACCCCAGCATTTT.

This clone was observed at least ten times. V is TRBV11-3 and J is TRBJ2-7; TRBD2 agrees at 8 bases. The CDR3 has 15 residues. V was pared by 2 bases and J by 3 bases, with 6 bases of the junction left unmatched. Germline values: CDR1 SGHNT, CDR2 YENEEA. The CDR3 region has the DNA TGTGCCAGCAGCTTAATAGGGACTAGTTACTACGAGCAGTACTTC. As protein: CASSLIGTSYYEQYF.

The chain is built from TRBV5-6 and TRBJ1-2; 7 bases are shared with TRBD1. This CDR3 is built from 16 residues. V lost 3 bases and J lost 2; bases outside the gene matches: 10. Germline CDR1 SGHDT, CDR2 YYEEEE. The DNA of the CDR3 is TGTGCCAGCAGCTCGATGACACAGGGGATAAACTATGGCTACACCTTC. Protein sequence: CASSSMTQGINYGYTF.

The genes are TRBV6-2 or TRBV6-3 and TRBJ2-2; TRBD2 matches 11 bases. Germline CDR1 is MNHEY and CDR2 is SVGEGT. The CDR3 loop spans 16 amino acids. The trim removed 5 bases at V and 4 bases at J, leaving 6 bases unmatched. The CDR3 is CASSTGTSGLTGELFF. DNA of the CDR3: TGTGCCAGCAGTACAGGGACTAGCGGTCTCACCGGGGAGCTGTTTTTT.

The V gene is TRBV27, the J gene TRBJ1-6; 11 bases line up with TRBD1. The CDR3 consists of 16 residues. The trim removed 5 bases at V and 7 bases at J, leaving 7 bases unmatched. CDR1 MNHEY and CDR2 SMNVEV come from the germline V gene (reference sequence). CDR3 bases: TGTGCCAGCAGTCCGGACAGGGGGCTCAGCAATTCACCCCTCCACTTT. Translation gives CASSPDRGLSNSPLHF.

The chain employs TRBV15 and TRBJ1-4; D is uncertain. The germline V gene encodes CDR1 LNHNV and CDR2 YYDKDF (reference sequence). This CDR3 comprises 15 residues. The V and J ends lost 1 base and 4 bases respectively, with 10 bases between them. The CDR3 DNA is TGTGCCACCAGCAGAGGAGGAACCCTTAATGAAAAACTGTTTTTT. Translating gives CATSRGGTLNEKLFF.

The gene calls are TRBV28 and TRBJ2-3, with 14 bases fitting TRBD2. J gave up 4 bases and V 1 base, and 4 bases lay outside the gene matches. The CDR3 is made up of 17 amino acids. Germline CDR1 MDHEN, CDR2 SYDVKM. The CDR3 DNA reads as TGTGCCAGCAGTTTATTGGGGACTAGCGGGAGATCAGATACGCAGTATTTT. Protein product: CASSLLGTSGRSDTQYF.

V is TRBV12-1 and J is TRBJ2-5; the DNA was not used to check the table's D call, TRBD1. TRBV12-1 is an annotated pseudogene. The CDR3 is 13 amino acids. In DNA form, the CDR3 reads TGTGCCAGCAGCTTCAACATTCAGGAGACCCAGTACTTC. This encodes CASSFNIQETQYF.

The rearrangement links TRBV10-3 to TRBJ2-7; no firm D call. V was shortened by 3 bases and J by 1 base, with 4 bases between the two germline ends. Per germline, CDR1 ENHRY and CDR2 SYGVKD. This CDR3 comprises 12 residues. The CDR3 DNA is TGTGCCATCAGTGATCGGTCCTACGAGCAGTACTTC. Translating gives CAISDRSYEQYF.

CDR3 DNA: TGTGCCAGCACTATTACAGGGGGCTCCTATAATTCACCCCTCCACTTT. Encoded protein: CASTITGGSYNSPLHF. The chain joins TRBV28 to TRBJ1-6, with 8 nucleotides matching TRBD1. Losses at the gene ends were 7 bases for V and 0 bases for J; bases not matched to a gene: 5. From germline, CDR1 is MDHEN and CDR2 SYDVKM. The CDR3 sequence is 16 residues long.